One T cell receptor beta chain is described in this entry. The data are from a study of PD-L1 blockade in urothelial cancer. Study information: Patients commenced intravenous atezolizumab, 1,200 mg every 3 weeks, in the mid-2010s. Bladder-origin urothelial cancer in males covered most of the roughly 29 patients. It was at 3 weeks (second dose) and 6 weeks after treatment start that blood was analyzed.

This CDR3 region has 14 residues. The V gene's germline CDR1 is ENHRY and CDR2 SYGVKD. The V gene lost 0 bases and the J gene lost 3 bases, with 9 bases spanning the gap. Method: immunoSEQ multiplex PCR; TCRdb's copy keeps in-frame clones and lacks some. Of about 43,000 clones in the sample, about 88% were seen once. The chain employs TRBV10-3 and TRBJ2-7; D is ambiguous. This TCR came from a woman aged 60-70 years with urothelial cancer. Sequences were derived from PBMCs, sampled around atezolizumab (anti-PD-L1) treatment. The chain's CDR3 is CAISESGTNYEQYF. CDR3 nucleotide sequence: TGTGCCATCAGTGAGTCTGGCACGAACTACGAGCAGTACTTC.